This TCR beta chain was sequenced for a study of cytomegalovirus exposure and HLA in healthy donors. Note on this clone: Its specificity is unknown.

This CDR3 comprises 13 residues. Germline V gives CDR1 SGHTA, CDR2 FQGTGA. With 3 bases removed from V and 4 bases from J, the gap between germline ends came to 6 bases. Study observations and caveats: Serostatus for CMV was the only available immune exposure information.

Researchers ran the PCR with 60 Vbeta and 13 Jbeta primers. The protocol was immunoSEQ multiplex PCR, while the TCRdb copy is restricted to in-frame clones and leaves out a portion. In the table there are over 150,000 clones, 60% to 85% of which are singletons. Among the donors, all were healthy bone marrow donors. The source of this sequence is a woman aged 50 to 60 in good health and CMV-seropositive. The specimen was PBMCs. The chain carries TRBV7-3 and TRBJ2-2; D not resolved. CDR3 sequence: CASSFPGTGELFF. CDR3 sequence (DNA): TGTGCCAGCAGCTTCCCGGGCACCGGGGAGCTGTTTTTT. The whole variable domain, remainder taken from reference TRBV7-3 and TRBJ2-2, is GAGVSQTPSNKVTEKGKYVELRCDPISGHTALYWYRQSLGQGPEFLIYFQGTGAADDSGLPNDRFFAVRPEGSVSTLKIQRTERGDSAVYLCASSFPGTGELFFGEGSRLTVL.